Below, one T cell receptor beta chain is given with its context. The antigen is undetermined. This sample is part of a study of response to subunit inactivated influenza vaccine. Notes on the study in general: Researchers suggested that each seasonal influenza vaccination recruits few new T cells.

TCRdb recomputed calls from the RT-PCR reads with MiXCR, one row per CDR3 protein. The sample has around 480,000 distinct CDR3 sequences, 9.5% to 13% seen once. The CDR3 consists of 11 residues. V trimming: 6 bases; J trimming: 8 bases; junction bases outside the gene matches: 3. The chain joins TRBV12-3 or TRBV12-4 to TRBJ1-2; 7 bases align to TRBD1. The TCR sequence derives from a man aged 50 to 59 who received an inactivated influenza vaccine. Sequenced material: PBMCs from blood, taken about 6 weeks after vaccination. The CDR3 nucleotides are TGTGCCAGCAGACAGGGGCCGGGCTACACCTTC. This encodes CASRQGPGYTF.